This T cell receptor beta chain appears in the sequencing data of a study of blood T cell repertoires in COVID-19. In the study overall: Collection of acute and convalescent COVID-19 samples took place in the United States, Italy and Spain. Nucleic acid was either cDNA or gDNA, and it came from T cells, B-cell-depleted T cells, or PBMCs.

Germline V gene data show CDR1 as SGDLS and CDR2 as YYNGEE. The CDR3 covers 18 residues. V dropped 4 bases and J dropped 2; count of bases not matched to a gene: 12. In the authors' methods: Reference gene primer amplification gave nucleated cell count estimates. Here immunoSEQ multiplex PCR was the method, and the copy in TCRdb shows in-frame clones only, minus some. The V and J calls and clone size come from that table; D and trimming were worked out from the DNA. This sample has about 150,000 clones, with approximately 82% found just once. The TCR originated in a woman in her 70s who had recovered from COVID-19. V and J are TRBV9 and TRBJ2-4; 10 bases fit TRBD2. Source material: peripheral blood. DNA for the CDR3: TGTGCCAGCAGCCCCCGGGCTAGCGGGAGTGATACCAAAAACATTCAGTACTTC. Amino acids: CASSPRASGSDTKNIQYF.